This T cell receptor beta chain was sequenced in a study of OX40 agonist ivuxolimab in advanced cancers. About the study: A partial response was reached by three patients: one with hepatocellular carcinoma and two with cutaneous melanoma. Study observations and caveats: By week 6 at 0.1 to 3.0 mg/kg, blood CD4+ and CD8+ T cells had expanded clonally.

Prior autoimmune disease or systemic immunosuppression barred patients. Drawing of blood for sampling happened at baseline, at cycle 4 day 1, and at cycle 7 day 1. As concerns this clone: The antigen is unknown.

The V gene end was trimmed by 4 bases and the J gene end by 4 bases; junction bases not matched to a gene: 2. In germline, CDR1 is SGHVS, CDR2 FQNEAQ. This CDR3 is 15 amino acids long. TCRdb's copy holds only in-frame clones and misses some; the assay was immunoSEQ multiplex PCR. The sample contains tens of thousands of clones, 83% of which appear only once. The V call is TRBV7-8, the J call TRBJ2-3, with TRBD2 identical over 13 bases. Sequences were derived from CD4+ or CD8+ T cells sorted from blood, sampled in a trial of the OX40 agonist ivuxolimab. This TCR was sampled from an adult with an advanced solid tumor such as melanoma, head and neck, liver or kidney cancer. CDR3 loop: CASSSGLAGADTQYF. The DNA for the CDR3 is TGTGCCAGCAGCTCCGGACTAGCGGGAGCAGATACGCAGTATTTT. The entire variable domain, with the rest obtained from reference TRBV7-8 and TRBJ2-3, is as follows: GAGVSQSPRYKVAKRGQDVALRCDPISGHVSLFWYQQALGQGPEFLTYFQNEAQLDKSGLPSDRFFAERPEGSVSTLKIQRTQQEDSAVYLCASSSGLAGADTQYFGPGTRLTVL.